Presented here are 10 T cell receptor beta chains from one specimen sequenced in a study of T-cell memory formation after mild COVID-19. TCRdb reanalysed the 5' RACE reads using MiXCR and keeps one entry per CDR3 protein. The table includes 550,000 to 600,000 distinct CDR3 sequences, roughly a sixth detected once. Sequenced: PBMCs or a T cell subset sorted from them (not recorded which). These TCRs come from an adult woman who had mild COVID-19 (a few samples of this study predate the infection). Cell type and time point are not known.

The chain joins TRBV5-1 to TRBJ1-1; the match to TRBD1 covers 8 bases. V lost 4 bases, J lost 1 base, and 9 bases stayed unmatched. Per the germline V gene, CDR1 is SGHRS and CDR2 is YFSETQ. This CDR3 has 16 residues. This chain's CDR3 is CASSPYYRGTNTEAFF. CDR3 bases: TGCGCCAGCAGCCCATACTACAGGGGGACGAACACTGAAGCTTTCTTT.

This clonotype has more than one count but fewer than ten. V usage is TRBV23-1 and J usage is TRBJ2-4; TRBD2 is a possible D gene (7 bases). TRBV23-1 is an ORF; its function is uncertain. Trimming cost V 8 bases and J 2 bases, with 16 bases left between them. There are 15 residues in the CDR3. The DNA of the CDR3 is TGCGCCAGCCCCAACGGCGGGGGCTCCAAAAACATTCAGTACTTC. The encoded protein is CASPNGGGSKNIQYF.

This clonotype was found once. The rearrangement joins TRBV4-1 to TRBJ2-7; D gene unclear. V was trimmed by 0 bases and J by 4 bases, leaving 16 bases between them. Germline CDR1 MGHRA, CDR2 YSYEKL. The CDR3 is 16 amino acids. CDR3 sequence: CASSQDPGLGSYEQYF. The CDR3 coding sequence is TGCGCCAGCAGCCAAGACCCAGGCCTTGGGTCATACGAGCAGTACTTC.

The J gene is TRBJ2-7, the V gene TRBV7-2; D might be TRBD1 or TRBD2, each matching 5 bases. V lost 5 bases to trimming and J lost 3 bases, with 20 bases between them. The CDR3 covers 16 residues. CDR1 is SGHTA, CDR2 FQGNSA, per germline. In DNA, the CDR3 is TGTGCCAGCAGCCCCGACGGGGCTCGATTCTACTACGAGCAGTACTTC. It specifies CASSPDGARFYYEQYF. Based on the CDR3 plus reference TRBV7-2 and TRBJ2-7, the full variable domain is GAGVSQSPSNKVTEKGKDVELRCDPISGHTALYWYRQSLGQGLEFLIYFQGNSAPDKSGLPSDRFSAERTGGSVSTLTIQRTQQEDSAVYLCASSPDGARFYYEQYFGPGTRLTVT.

The rearrangement uses TRBV24-1 and TRBJ2-1; D is uncertain. The CDR3 totals 13 residues. Germline V gives CDR1 KGHDR, CDR2 SFDVKD. V lost 9 bases to trimming and J lost 0 bases, with 8 bases between them. The CDR3 nucleotides read TGTGCCACCTCGGACGGCTCCTACAATGAGCAGTTCTTC. It codes for CATSDGSYNEQFF.

This rearrangement joins TRBV12-3 or TRBV12-4 to TRBJ1-4; D not resolved. V was trimmed by 2 bases and J by 7 bases, leaving 11 bases between them. The CDR3 runs 14 residues. The CDR3, as DNA: TGTGCCAGCAGTTTAAGTTCCCCGGGTGAAAAACTGTTTTTT. This gives the protein CASSLSSPGEKLFF.

The chain uses TRBV24-1 and TRBJ2-1; possible D gene TRBD1, 5 bases. The germline gives CDR1 KGHDR, CDR2 SFDVKD. The CDR3 is 14 amino acids. Deletions cut 0 bases from V and 8 bases from J, with 10 bases between. CDR3 sequence: CATSDLRRGDEQFF. CDR3 DNA: TGTGCCACCAGTGATTTGCGTAGGGGCGATGAGCAGTTCTTC.

This rearrangement joins TRBV7-2 to TRBJ1-1, with D possibly being TRBD1 (5 bases). Germline loops: CDR1 SGHTA, CDR2 FQGNSA. V was pared by 5 bases and J by 0 bases, with 25 bases between. This CDR3 region has 19 residues. Here the CDR3 DNA reads TGTGCCAGCAGCCTAGGAGGGCTTGGGGGTTGGCGTGTGAACACTGAAGCTTTCTTT. Protein: CASSLGGLGGWRVNTEAFF.

The chain couples TRBV7-9 to TRBJ1-1; D is ambiguous. The CDR3 sequence is 12 residues long. V lost 8 bases and J 6 bases, leaving 13 bases between the germline ends. Germline lookup yields CDR1 SEHNR and CDR2 FQNEAQ (reference sequence). The CDR3 sequence: CASGYQRPEAFF. The CDR3 DNA reads as TGTGCCAGCGGATACCAGAGGCCTGAAGCTTTCTTT.

The chain combines TRBV5-6 with TRBJ2-5; D remains ambiguous. Germline V gives CDR1 SGHDT, CDR2 YYEEEE. The CDR3 has 14 amino acids. V was shortened by 6 bases and J by 2 bases, with 14 bases between the two germline ends. CDR3 in DNA: TGTGCCAGCACCCGTCCGGGCCGGCAAGAGACCCAGTACTTC. The encoded protein is CASTRPGRQETQYF. The full variable domain, in which reference TRBV5-6 and TRBJ2-5 provide the parts outside the CDR3, is DAGVTQSPTHLIKTRGQQVTLRCSPKSGHDTVSWYQQALGQGPQFIFQYYEEEERQRGNFPDRFSGHQFPNYSSELNVNALLLGDSALYLCASTRPGRQETQYFGPGTRLLVL.